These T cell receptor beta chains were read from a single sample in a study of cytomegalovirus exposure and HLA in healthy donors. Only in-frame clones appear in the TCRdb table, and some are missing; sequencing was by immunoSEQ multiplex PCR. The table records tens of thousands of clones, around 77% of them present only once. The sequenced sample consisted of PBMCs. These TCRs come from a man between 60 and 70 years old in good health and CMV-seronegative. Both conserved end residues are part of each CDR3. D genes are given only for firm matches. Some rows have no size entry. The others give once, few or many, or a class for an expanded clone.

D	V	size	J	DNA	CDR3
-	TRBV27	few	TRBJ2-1	TGTGCCAGCAGTTTCCTCGACTATAATGAGCAGTTCTTC	CASSFLDYNEQFF
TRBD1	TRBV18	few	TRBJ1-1	TGTGCCAGCTCACTAAGACAGGGCGTGACTGAAGCTTTCTTT	CASSLRQGVTEAFF
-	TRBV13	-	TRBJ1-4	TGTGCCAGCAGCTCCTGGACAGTGGGAGAAAAACTGTTTTTT	CASSSWTVGEKLFF
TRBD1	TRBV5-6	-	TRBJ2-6	TGTGCCAGCAGCCCACCATGGACAGGACATATCTCTGGGGCCAACGTCCTGACTTTC	CASSPPWTGHISGANVLTF
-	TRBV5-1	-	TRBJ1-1	TGCGCCAGCAGCTCCCTATTGGCAGGGGTCACTGAAGCTTTCTTT	CASSSLLAGVTEAFF
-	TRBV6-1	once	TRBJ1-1	TGTGCCAGCAGTGAAAGTCAGCGGTACACTGAAGCTTTCTTT	CASSESQRYTEAFF
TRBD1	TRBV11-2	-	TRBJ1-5	TGTGCCAGCAGCGAGACAGGGGGGTACAATCAGCCCCAGCATTTT	CASSETGGYNQPQHF
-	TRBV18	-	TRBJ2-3	TGTGCCAGCTCCCGGGTGTCCCCGCCCGTCCCAGATACGCAGTATTTT	CASSRVSPPVPDTQYF
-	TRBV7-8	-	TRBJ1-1	TGTGCCAGCAGCTTAGAGGGACAGAACACTGAAGCTTTCTTT	CASSLEGQNTEAFF
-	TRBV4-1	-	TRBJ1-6	TGCGCCAGCAGCCAAGATCTCGGGCAGGGCTTTCATTCACCCCTCCACTTT	CASSQDLGQGFHSPLHF
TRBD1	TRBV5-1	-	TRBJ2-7	TGCGCCAGCAGCCGACAGGGTCGCTACGAGCAGTACTTC	CASSRQGRYEQYF
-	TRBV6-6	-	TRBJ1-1	TGTGCCAGCTCCTTACAGCTGAACACTGAAGCTTTCTTT	CASSLQLNTEAFF
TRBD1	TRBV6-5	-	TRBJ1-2	TGTGCCAGCAGTTATTCCGGGACAGGGGACTACTATGGCTACACCTTC	CASSYSGTGDYYGYTF
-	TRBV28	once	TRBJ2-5	TGTGCCAGCAGTTTATGGCCCGGGGGGCGGGAGACCCAGTACTTC	CASSLWPGGRETQYF
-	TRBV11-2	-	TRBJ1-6	TGTGCCAGCAGCCCCGACAGGTATAATTCACCCCTCCACTTT	CASSPDRYNSPLHF
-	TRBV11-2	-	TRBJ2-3	TGTGCCAGCAGCTCCCGCCGGGGAATCCAAGACACAGATACGCAGTATTTT	CASSSRRGIQDTDTQYF
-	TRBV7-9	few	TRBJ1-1	TGTGCCAGCAGCTTAGCTCTGGGCGAGGGAACTGAAGCTTTCTTT	CASSLALGEGTEAFF
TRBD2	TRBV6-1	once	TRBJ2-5	TGTGCCAGCAGTGTAACAGGACTAGCGGGGCAAGAGACCCAGTACTTC	CASSVTGLAGQETQYF
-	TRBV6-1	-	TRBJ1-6	TGTGCCAGCAGTGAAGTTGGGGGGAATAATTCACCCCTCCACTTT	CASSEVGGNNSPLHF
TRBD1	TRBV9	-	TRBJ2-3	TGTGCCAGCAGCGTAGGTGGCGGGACAGGGGGCGGCGCAGATACGCAGTATTTT	CASSVGGGTGGGADTQYF
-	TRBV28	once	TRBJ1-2	TGTGCCAGCAGGGAGGCAAACTATGGCTACACCTTC	CASREANYGYTF
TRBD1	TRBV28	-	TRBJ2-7	TGTGCCCGCATCCTTAACCTGGGACAGGGACCCTACGAGCAGTACTTC	CARILNLGQGPYEQYF
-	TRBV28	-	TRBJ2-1	TGTGCCAGCAGCCTCACGTCGGACAGAGTATTATACAATGAGCAGTTCTTC	CASSLTSDRVLYNEQFF
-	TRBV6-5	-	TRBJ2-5	TGTGCCAGCCGTAGGCCAGGATCCGAGACCCAGTACTTC	CASRRPGSETQYF
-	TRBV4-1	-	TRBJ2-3	TGCGCCAGCAGCCCCGCCTATAGGGGTAATACGCAGTATTTT	CASSPAYRGNTQYF
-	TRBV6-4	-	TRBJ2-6	TGTGCCAGCAGTAGAGGGGGTACTGGGGCCAACGTCCTGACTTTC	CASSRGGTGANVLTF
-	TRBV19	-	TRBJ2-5	TGTGCCAGTACCGCGGGGGAGACCCAGTACTTC	CASTAGETQYF
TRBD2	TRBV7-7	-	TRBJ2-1	TGTGCTAGCAGCTTAGTCGGGGGGGCCGCCTACAATGAGCAGTTCTTC	CASSLVGGAAYNEQFF
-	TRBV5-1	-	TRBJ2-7	TGCGCCAGCAGCTTGGTTAGGAGTGATACCTCCTACGAGCAGTACTTC	CASSLVRSDTSYEQYF
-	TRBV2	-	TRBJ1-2	TGTGCCAGCAGTGACATCGGGACTCCCTCTAACTATGGCTACACCTTC	CASSDIGTPSNYGYTF
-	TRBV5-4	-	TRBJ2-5	TGTGCCAGCAGCTTGGCGACAGGCGACCAAGGGACCCAGTACTTC	CASSLATGDQGTQYF
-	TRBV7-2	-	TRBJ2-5	TGTGCCAGCAGTCTCGGCTGGGCGAGCCAAGAGACCCAGTACTTC	CASSLGWASQETQYF
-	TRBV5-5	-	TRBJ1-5	TGTGCCAGCAGCAGGGACACCCATAGCAATCAGCCCCAGCATTTT	CASSRDTHSNQPQHF
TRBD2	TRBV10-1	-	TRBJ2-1	TGCGCCAGCACCGGGACTAGCTACAATGAGCAGTTCTTC	CASTGTSYNEQFF
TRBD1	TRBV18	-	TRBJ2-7	TGTGCCAGCTCAACAGGGACAGAGTACGAGCAGTACTTC	CASSTGTEYEQYF
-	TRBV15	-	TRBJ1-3	TGTGCCACCAGCAGAGCAGGTAGCTCTGGAAACACCATATATTTT	CATSRAGSSGNTIYF
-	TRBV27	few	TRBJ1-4	TGTGCCAGCAGTTCCCCAATCGTCAGGGCAATTGATGAAAAACTGTTTTTT	CASSSPIVRAIDEKLFF
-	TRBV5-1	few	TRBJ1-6	TGCGCCAGCAGCTTGTCATCCGTAAAAGACAGAAAATCACCCCTCCACTTT	CASSLSSVKDRKSPLHF
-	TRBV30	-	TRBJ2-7	TGTGCCTGGAGCGCTTTAGACCGAGCCGGGGACGAGCAGTACTTC	CAWSALDRAGDEQYF
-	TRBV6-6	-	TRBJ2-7	TGTGCCAGCAGTTCCCCCTCGGAGAGCTACGAGCAGTACTTC	CASSSPSESYEQYF
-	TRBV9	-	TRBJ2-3	TGTGCCAGCAGCGTAAACCCGCTGCTAATTGAGACAGATACGCAGTATTTT	CASSVNPLLIETDTQYF
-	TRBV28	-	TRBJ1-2	TGTGCCAGCAGTTTAGGGAGGACGGGAACTAACTATGGCTACACCTTC	CASSLGRTGTNYGYTF
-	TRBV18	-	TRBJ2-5	TGTGCCAGCTCCCCAGAGGAGACCCAGTACTTC	CASSPEETQYF
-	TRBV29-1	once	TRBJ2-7	TGCAGCGTTGGGCGCCAGGGATTAACCTACGAGCAGTACTTC	CSVGRQGLTYEQYF
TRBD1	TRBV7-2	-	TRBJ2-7	TGTGCCAGCAGCCAACAGACAGGGTTCAAGGTCTACGAGCAGTACTTC	CASSQQTGFKVYEQYF
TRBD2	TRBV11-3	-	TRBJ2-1	TGTGCCAGCAGCTTAGTGAGCGGGGCCAATGAGCAGTTCTTC	CASSLVSGANEQFF
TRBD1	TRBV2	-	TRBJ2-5	TGTGCCAGCAGACTGAGACAGGGCCAAGAGACCCAGTACTTC	CASRLRQGQETQYF
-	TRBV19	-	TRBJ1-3	TGTGCCAGTATAGGACAGCCATTCTCTGGAAACACCATATATTTT	CASIGQPFSGNTIYF
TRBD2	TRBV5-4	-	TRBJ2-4	TGTGCCAGCAGCTTCTGGGGCGCGGGGGACAAAAACATTCAGTACTTC	CASSFWGAGDKNIQYF
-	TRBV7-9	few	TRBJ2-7	TGTGCCAGCAGCCCGGGGGCCTACGAGCAGTACTTC	CASSPGAYEQYF
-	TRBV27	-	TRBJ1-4	TGTGCCAGCAGTCCCCCAGACAGGCGCAATGAAAAACTGTTTTTT	CASSPPDRRNEKLFF
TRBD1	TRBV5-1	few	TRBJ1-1	TGCGCCAGCAGCCGGACAGGGATGAACACTGAAGCTTTCTTT	CASSRTGMNTEAFF
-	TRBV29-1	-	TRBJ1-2	TGCAGCGTTGGGGAGGGGGGCTATGGCTACACCTTC	CSVGEGGYGYTF
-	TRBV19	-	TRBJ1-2	TGTGCCAGTAGTATGACAGATTTACTCTATGGCTACCCCTTC	CASSMTDLLYGYPF
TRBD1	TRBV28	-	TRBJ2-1	TGTGCCAGCAGTAATGGCAGGGGGCATGAGCAGTTCTTC	CASSNGRGHEQFF
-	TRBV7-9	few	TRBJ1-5	TGTGCCAGCAGCCCCGGACTTAATAGCAATCAGCCCCAGCATTTT	CASSPGLNSNQPQHF
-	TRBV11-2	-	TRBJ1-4	TGTGCCAGCAGACCATCGACAGGCAGTGGTGAAAAACTGTTTTTT	CASRPSTGSGEKLFF